This is a list of T cell receptor beta chains from one sample in a study of molecular identifiers for immune sequencing clone quantification. Each CDR3 protein gets one entry after TCRdb re-called the PCR reads with MiXCR. Among more than 300,000 distinct CDR3 sequences listed, about a fifth were seen once. Specimen: naive CD8+ T cells from blood, with Jurkat cell RNA spiked in. Receptors were obtained from a human donor in good health. Some libraries in this study had Jurkat cell RNA spiked in. The CDR3 runs from the conserved cysteine through the conserved F or W. D genes are given only for firm matches. Where a row states a size, it is once, few, many or the class of an expanded clone; other rows omit it.

clone size	V gene	J gene	D gene	CDR3 DNA	CDR3 protein
few	TRBV19	TRBJ2-1	.	TGTGCCAGTAGTATTGGACAAAGCTCCTACAATGAGCAGTTCTTC	CASSIGQSSYNEQFF
many	TRBV7-9	TRBJ1-1	.	TGTGCCAGCAGCTTAGGTCAGGGGATTTATGGCACTGAAGCTTTCTTT	CASSLGQGIYGTEAFF
.	TRBV27	TRBJ2-7	TRBD1	TGTGCCAGCAGCCTGCTCTCAGGGACAGGGCCCTACGAGCAGTACTTC	CASSLLSGTGPYEQYF
few	TRBV12-3/TRBV12-4	TRBJ1-3	TRBD1	TGTGCCAGCAGCCTGGGACAGGGACCAAACACCATATATTTT	CASSLGQGPNTIYF
.	TRBV7-2	TRBJ2-3	.	TGTGCCAGCAGCTTTCGCGGGGGCAGCACAGATACGCAGTATTTT	CASSFRGGSTDTQYF
many	TRBV7-9	TRBJ2-2	.	TGTGCCAGCAGCTCCCTAACCGGGGAGCTGTTTTTT	CASSSLTGELFF
few	TRBV6-2/TRBV6-3	TRBJ2-7	TRBD1	TGTGCCACCACCCCCACCGGGACAGGGCTTTCCGAGCAGTACTTC	CATTPTGTGLSEQYF
many	TRBV30	TRBJ2-7	.	TGTGCCTGGAGTATTGGGGACACCTACGAGCAGTACTTC	CAWSIGDTYEQYF
few	TRBV27	TRBJ2-7	.	TGTGCCAGCAGAGTGGAGAGCTCCTACGAGCAGTACTTC	CASRVESSYEQYF
many	TRBV11-2	TRBJ2-7	TRBD1	TGTGCCAGCAGCTCACCGGGACAGTCCTACGAGCAGTACTTC	CASSSPGQSYEQYF
many	TRBV7-8	TRBJ2-2	.	TGTGCCAGCAGCTTAGCGCGCCAGGGGGGTCATGCCGGGGAGCTGTTTTTT	CASSLARQGGHAGELFF
many	TRBV20-1	TRBJ2-7	.	TGCAGTGCTAGAGATGGGAGCAACTCCTACGAGCAGTACTTC	CSARDGSNSYEQYF
many	TRBV7-2	TRBJ2-1	TRBD2	TGTGCCAGCAGCTTGCCAGTAGCGGGAGGCCACCACAATGAGCAGTTCTTC	CASSLPVAGGHHNEQFF
many	TRBV13	TRBJ1-5	.	TGTGCCAGCAGCTTAGGACGGAATAGCAATCAGCCCCAGCATTTT	CASSLGRNSNQPQHF
many	TRBV7-3	TRBJ2-3	.	TGTGCCAGCAGGGGTGGAGGCACAGATACGCAGTATTTT	CASRGGGTDTQYF
many	TRBV6-6	TRBJ1-2	TRBD1	TGTGCCAGCAGGGACAGGGCGGGAGAGGACTATGGCTACACCTTC	CASRDRAGEDYGYTF
many	TRBV5-1	TRBJ2-7	TRBD1	TGCGCCAGCAGCCCTAGTACAGGGGGCTTCTACGAGCAGTACTTC	CASSPSTGGFYEQYF
many	TRBV4-2	TRBJ2-2	.	TGTGCCAGCAGCCAAGATACTAGCTTGAACACCGGGGAGCTGTTTTTT	CASSQDTSLNTGELFF
many	TRBV6-6	TRBJ1-5	.	TGTGCCGGGGGATATAGCAATCAGCCCCAGCATTTT	CAGGYSNQPQHF
few	TRBV7-9	TRBJ1-1	.	TGTGCCAGCAGCTTTCAGGAGGACACTGAAGCTTTCTTT	CASSFQEDTEAFF
many	TRBV4-1	TRBJ1-1	TRBD1	TGCGCCAGCAGCCCAACTGGACAGGGGGCTACTGAAGCTTTCTTT	CASSPTGQGATEAFF
many	TRBV12-3/TRBV12-4	TRBJ2-3	.	TGTGCCAGCAGCGCTCCTCCGTGGGAGGATACGCAGTATTTT	CASSAPPWEDTQYF
many	TRBV4-3	TRBJ1-4	TRBD1	TGCGCCAGCAGCCGAACCGGGACAGCCTATGCAACTAATGAAAAACTGTTTTTT	CASSRTGTAYATNEKLFF
many	TRBV7-9	TRBJ1-1	.	TGTGCCAGCAGTAGCTTGGGGCACACTGAAGCTTTCTTT	CASSSLGHTEAFF
.	TRBV6-2/TRBV6-3	TRBJ2-3	.	TGTGCCAGCAGCCAAGGGGTCTACAGCACAGATACGCAGTATTTT	CASSQGVYSTDTQYF
many	TRBV12-3/TRBV12-4	TRBJ2-3	TRBD2	TGTGCCAGCAGTGTTATGGGACTAGCGGCACATACGCAGTATTTT	CASSVMGLAAHTQYF
many	TRBV7-9	TRBJ2-3	.	TGTGCCAGCAGCAAGGCCAACACAGATACGCAGTATTTT	CASSKANTDTQYF